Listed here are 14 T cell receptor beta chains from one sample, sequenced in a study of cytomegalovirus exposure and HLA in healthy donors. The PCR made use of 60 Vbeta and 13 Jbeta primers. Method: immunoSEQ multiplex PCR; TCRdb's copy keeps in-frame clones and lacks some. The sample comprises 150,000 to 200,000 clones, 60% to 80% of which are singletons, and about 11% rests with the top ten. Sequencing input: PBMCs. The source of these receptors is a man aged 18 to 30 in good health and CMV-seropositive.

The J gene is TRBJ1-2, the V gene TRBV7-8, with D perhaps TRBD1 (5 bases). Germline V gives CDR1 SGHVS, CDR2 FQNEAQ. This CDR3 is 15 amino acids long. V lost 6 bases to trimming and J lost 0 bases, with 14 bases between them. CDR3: CASRGGREANYGYTF. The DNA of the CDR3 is TGTGCCAGCAGGGGGGGACGAGAAGCTAACTATGGCTACACCTTC.

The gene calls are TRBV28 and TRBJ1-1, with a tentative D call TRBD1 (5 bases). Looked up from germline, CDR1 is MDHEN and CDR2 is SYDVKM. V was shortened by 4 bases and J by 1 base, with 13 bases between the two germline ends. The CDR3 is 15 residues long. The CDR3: CASSSYWGENTEAFF. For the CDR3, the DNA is TGTGCCAGCAGTTCCTATTGGGGCGAGAACACTGAAGCTTTCTTT.

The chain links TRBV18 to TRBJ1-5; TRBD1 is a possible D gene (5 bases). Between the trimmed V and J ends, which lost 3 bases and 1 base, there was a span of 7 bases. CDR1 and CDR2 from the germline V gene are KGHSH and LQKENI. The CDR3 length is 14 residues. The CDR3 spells CASSPGHSNQPQHF. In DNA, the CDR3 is TGTGCCAGCTCACCTGGACACAGCAATCAGCCCCAGCATTTT.

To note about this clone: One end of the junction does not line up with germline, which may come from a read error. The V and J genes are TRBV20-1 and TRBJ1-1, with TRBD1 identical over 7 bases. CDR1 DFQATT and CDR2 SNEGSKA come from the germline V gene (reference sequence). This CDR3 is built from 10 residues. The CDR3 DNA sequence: TGCAGTGCAGAGAGACAGGGACAGCGCTTT. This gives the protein CSAERQGQRF.

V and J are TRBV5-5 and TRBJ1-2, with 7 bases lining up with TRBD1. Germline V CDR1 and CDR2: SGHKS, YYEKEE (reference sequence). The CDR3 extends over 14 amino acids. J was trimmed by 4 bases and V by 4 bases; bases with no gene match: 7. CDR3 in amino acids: CASSMGRDSYGYTF. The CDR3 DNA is TGTGCCAGCAGCATGGGACGGGACAGCTATGGCTACACCTTC.

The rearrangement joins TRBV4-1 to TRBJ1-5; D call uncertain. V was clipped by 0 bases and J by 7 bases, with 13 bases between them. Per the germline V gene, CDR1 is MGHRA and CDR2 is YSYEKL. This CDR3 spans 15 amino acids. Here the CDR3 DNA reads TGCGCCAGCAGCCAAGACCCCGGGTTAGAGCAGCCCCAGCATTTT. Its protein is CASSQDPGLEQPQHF.

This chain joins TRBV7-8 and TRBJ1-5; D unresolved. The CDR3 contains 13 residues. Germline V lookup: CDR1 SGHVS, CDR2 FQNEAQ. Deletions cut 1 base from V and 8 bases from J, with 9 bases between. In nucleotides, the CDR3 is TGTGCCAGCAGCTTAGTTCTGGAGGAGCCCCAGCATTTT. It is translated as CASSLVLEEPQHF.

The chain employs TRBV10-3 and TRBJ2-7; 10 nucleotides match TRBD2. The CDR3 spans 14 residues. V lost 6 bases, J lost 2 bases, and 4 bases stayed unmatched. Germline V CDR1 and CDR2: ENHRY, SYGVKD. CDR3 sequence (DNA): TGTGCCATCAGACTAGCGGGATCAGCCTACGAGCAGTACTTC. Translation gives CAIRLAGSAYEQYF.

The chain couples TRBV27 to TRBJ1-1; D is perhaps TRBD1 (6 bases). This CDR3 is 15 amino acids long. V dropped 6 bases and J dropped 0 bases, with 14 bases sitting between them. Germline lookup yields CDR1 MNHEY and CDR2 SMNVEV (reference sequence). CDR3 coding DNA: TGTGCCAGCAGCATGACAGGATTCCTGAACACTGAAGCTTTCTTT. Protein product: CASSMTGFLNTEAFF.

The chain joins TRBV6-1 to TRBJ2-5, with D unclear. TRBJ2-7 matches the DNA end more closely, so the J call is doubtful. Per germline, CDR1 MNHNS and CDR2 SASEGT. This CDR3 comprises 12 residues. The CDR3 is CASRNSSYEQYF. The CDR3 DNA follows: TGTGCCAGCAGAAACTCAAGCTACGAGCAGTACTTC.

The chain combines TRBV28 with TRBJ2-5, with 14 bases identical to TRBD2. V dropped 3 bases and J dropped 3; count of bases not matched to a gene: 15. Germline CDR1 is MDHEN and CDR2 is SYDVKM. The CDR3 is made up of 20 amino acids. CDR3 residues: CASSFRPLTSGRASKETQYF. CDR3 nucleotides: TGTGCCAGCAGTTTCCGCCCCCTGACTAGCGGGAGGGCCTCGAAAGAGACCCAGTACTTC.

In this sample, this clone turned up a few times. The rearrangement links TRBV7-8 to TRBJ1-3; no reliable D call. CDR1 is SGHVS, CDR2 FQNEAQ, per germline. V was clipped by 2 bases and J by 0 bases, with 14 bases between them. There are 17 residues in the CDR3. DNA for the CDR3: TGTGCCAGCAGCTTAAATTCAGCCAGACACTCTGGAAACACCATATATTTT. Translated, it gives CASSLNSARHSGNTIYF. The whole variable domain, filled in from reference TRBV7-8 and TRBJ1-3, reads GAGVSQSPRYKVAKRGQDVALRCDPISGHVSLFWYQQALGQGPEFLTYFQNEAQLDKSGLPSDRFFAERPEGSVSTLKIQRTQQEDSAVYLCASSLNSARHSGNTIYFGEGSWLTVV.

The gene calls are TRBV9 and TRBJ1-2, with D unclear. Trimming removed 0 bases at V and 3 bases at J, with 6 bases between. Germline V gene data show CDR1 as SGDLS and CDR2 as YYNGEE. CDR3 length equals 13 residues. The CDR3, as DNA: TGTGCCAGCAGCGTAGGCGGGGACTATGGCTACACCTTC. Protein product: CASSVGGDYGYTF.

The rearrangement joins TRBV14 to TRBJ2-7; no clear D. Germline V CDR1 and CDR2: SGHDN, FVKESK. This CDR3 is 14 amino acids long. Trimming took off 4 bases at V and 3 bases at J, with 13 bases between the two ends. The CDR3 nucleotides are TGTGCCAGCAGCCCGCCAAGCCTCCTCTACGAGCAGTACTTC. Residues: CASSPPSLLYEQYF.